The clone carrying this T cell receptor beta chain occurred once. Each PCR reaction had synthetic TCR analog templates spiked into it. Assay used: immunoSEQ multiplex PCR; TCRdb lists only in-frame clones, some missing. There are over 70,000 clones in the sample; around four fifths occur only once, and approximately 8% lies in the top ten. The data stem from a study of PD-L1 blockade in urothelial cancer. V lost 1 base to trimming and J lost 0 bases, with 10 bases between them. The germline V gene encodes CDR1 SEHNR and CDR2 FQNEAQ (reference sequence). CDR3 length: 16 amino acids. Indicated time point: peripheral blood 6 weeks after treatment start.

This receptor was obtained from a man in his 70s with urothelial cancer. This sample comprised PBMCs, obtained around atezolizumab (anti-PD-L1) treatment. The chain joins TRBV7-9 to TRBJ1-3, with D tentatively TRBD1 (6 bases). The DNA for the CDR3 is TGTGCCAGCAGCTTAGGCACAGGGCCCTCTGGAAACACCATATATTTT. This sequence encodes CASSLGTGPSGNTIYF.